This entry features one T cell receptor beta chain sequence. Its binding antigen is unknown. Within one base of it there is no much larger clone, and no base qualities were kept. These data come from a study of shared clonotypes between healthy human individuals (dated by TCRdb to the early 2020s). A note on the overall study: A couple of women and a few men aged 18 to 49 years were included in the cohort. Per donor, three plates each were used for CD4 naive and CD4 memory, two for CD8 naive, and one for CD8 memory. To estimate repertoire size and how much clonotypes are shared between individuals, the study performed deep sequencing of blood TCR repertoires from five healthy adults. Different laboratories and diverse techniques were used to prepare libraries and sequence TCR repertoires, to increase sequencing depth and limit assay-specific biases. Between about 0.8 and 9 billion PBMCs per donor were obtained by leukapheresis. General findings and caveats noted by the study authors: Larger estimated clonotype richness was generally found for naive subsets than for memory subsets. Around 5% of naive CD4, 3.5% of naive CD8, about 2.5% of memory CD4, and more than 0.35% of memory CD8 clonotypes were shared across several donors. Incomplete sequencing was indicated by rarefaction of sorted-subset datasets, despite the large sequencing depth. Sampling was restricted to blood, and TCR repertoires in tissues likely differ from the TCR repertoires found in blood. Clonotypes shared by all four sorted-subset donors showed higher generation probabilities than non-shared clonotypes. The genetic and exposure-history diversity represented was limited by the small number of donors. Pairwise subsampling indicated that sequencing depth was expected to affect the degree of clonotype sharing among donors.

Using the deep immunoSEQ assay, multiplex PCR amplified TCR CDR3 regions from genomic DNA. Extracted genomic DNA from each cell subset was distributed evenly across all wells of several immunoSEQ 96-well plates, and each plate was treated as a replicate. For sorted subsets, each replicate PCR was loaded with around 200 ng genomic DNA, equivalent to 25,000 to 35,000 T cell genomes. Purified libraries were measured with a Qubit 3.0 fluorometer, size-checked on a Bioanalyzer 2100, and measured again with the KAPA Library Quantification kit. Each immunoSEQ 96-well plate was sequenced on its own single-read 150-cycle Illumina NextSeq 550 flow cell. The study's processing was this. Because only junctional sequences without quality scores were contained in the immunoSEQ output, filtering matching that applied to full-length reads could not be performed. Sequences were annotated with PyIR, a Python wrapper for IgBLAST v1.9, and V/J genes and CDR3 were assigned using IMGT germline references. Reads were filtered out if the reads had weak V/J assignments (E-value above 1e-6), no CDR3, stop codons, out-of-frame junctions, or ambiguous translated residues. V3J clonotypes were defined as sequences sharing the same inferred V gene, J gene, and CDR3 amino acid sequence. Percentage overlap between repertoires was calculated by dividing the number of shared unique clonotypes by the size of the smaller repertoire. Repertoire richness was assessed with RTK rarefaction, the Chao1 estimator, and Recon v2.1 estimates of unobserved clonotypes. OLGA was used to compute generation probabilities for all TCRbeta clonotypes that the gDNA method yielded from four donors. TCRdb limited this immuneACCESS table to in-frame rearrangements with V and J called. A share of clones is missing; checked studies link under half to unresolved V genes, and the rest is unexplained. V and J calls and clone size are given by that table; D and trimming were obtained from the DNA. The sample table contains some 1.5 million clones; only one count was recorded for roughly 97% of them. Over 1% of the sample comes from the top ten.

Donors were healthy HIV-negative adults with no recently reported acute infections or vaccinations. Only Caucasian adults living in Nashville, Tennessee, USA were represented among the donors. CD4+ T cells were enriched by magnetic negative selection; naive cells were then positively selected on CD45RA, and the negative fraction formed the memory subset. Blood was obtained by leukapheresis, after which PBMCs were separated by Ficoll-Histopaque density gradient centrifugation and cryopreserved in liquid nitrogen vapor phase. Analytical flow cytometry was used to check the purity and quantity of every magnetically sorted T cell population. From each sorted fraction, genomic DNA was isolated and quantified by UV absorbance on a Nanodrop 2000c. CDR1 and CDR2 are drawn from the germline V gene: SGHRS, YFSETQ. V trim: 3 bases; J trim: 3 bases; unmatched bases: 8. The CDR3, from cysteine to phenylalanine, totals 17 residues. CDR3 DNA is the only sequence kept; it has 51 bases, read in frame from the first base.

This chain is built from TRBV5-1 and TRBJ2-2; 10 middle bases align to TRBD1. The TCR sequence derives from a young man in good health. The material sequenced was naive CD4+ T cells sorted from blood. The intended sense of this specimen's cell subset or site label: CD45RA+ positively selected. The CDR3 reads as follows: CASSSGAGTGDTGELFF. The nucleotides are TGCGCCAGCAGCTCGGGGGCCGGGACAGGGGACACCGGGGAGCTGTTTTTT.